This T cell receptor (beta chain) was obtained from a study of T cells after yellow fever vaccination. Study summary: SMART-Seq v4 Ultra Low Input served to prepare low-cell-number fractions. Study-wide results and caveats: Within the sorted memory subsets, almost all vaccine-responding clonotypes could not be detected on day 0. Peaking on day 5 versus 15, the secondary response was faster but weaker. Clonotypes found in both CD4 and CD8 compartments made up a small share.

From the 5' RACE reads, TCRdb called clonotypes with MiXCR, one entry per CDR3 protein. This table has 14,000 or so distinct CDR3 sequences, 7.3% appearing once. The germline V gene has CDR1 WSHSY and CDR2 SAAADI. Trimming removed 3 bases from V and 7 bases from J, with 15 bases in between. The CDR3 totals 14 residues. Judged by abundance, this clonotype is medium-sized (0.01 to 0.1%). This clonotype was obtained from a young man who received the YFV17D yellow fever vaccine. The specimen was PBMCs, either bulk or a sorted T-cell subset (CD4+, CD8+, memory, or dextramer-sorted; not recorded which), collected on the day of the yellow fever booster vaccination. This chain joins TRBV10-2 and TRBJ1-2; possible D gene TRBD1, 6 bases. The CDR3 sequence: CASSEAEQGRGYTF. CDR3 in DNA: TGCGCCAGCAGTGAAGCAGAACAGGGTCGTGGCTACACCTTC.